Listed below are T cell receptor beta chains from one sample, sequenced in a study of radiotherapy plus CTLA-4 blockade in lung cancer. Sequencing used immunoSEQ multiplex PCR; TCRdb keeps in-frame clones, though not all of them. The sample carries tens of thousands of clones, roughly four fifths recorded once. The source material was peripheral blood, sampled from a patient treated with radiotherapy plus ipilimumab. The source is a human donor with non-small cell lung cancer that progressed on radiotherapy plus ipilimumab. Each CDR3 is given with its conserved first and last residue. A D gene is named only where the DNA matches it firmly. The size entry is marked missing in some rows and otherwise reads once, few, many or a size class.

clone size	V gene	D gene	J gene	CDR3 protein	CDR3 DNA
.	TRBV11-2	.	TRBJ2-1	CASSLIPRGTQFF	TGTGCCAGCAGCTTAATTCCCCGCGGAACACAGTTCTTC
.	TRBV9	.	TRBJ1-1	CASSVAGGAYTEAFF	TGTGCCAGCAGCGTAGCGGGGGGCGCGTACACTGAAGCTTTCTTT
.	TRBV2	TRBD2	TRBJ2-1	CARRTSGSFDEQFF	TGTGCCAGGAGAACTAGCGGGAGTTTCGATGAGCAGTTCTTC
.	TRBV18	TRBD2	TRBJ2-3	CASSSGRLAVPGRRDTQYF	TGTGCCAGCTCCTCAGGGAGACTAGCGGTACCCGGGCGGAGGGATACGCAGTATTTT
few	TRBV11-2	TRBD2	TRBJ2-5	CASSLDSAGVETQYF	TGTGCCAGCAGCTTAGATTCAGCGGGAGTGGAGACCCAGTACTTC
.	TRBV30	.	TRBJ1-4	CAWRELDEKLFF	TGTGCCTGGCGTGAGTTGGATGAAAAACTGTTTTTT
.	TRBV6-5	.	TRBJ1-1	CASSYGGAQAFF	TGTGCCAGCAGTTACGGAGGGGCGCAGGCTTTCTTT
.	TRBV5-1	TRBD2	TRBJ2-2	CASSGTIAGSGELFF	TGCGCCAGCAGTGGTACTATAGCGGGATCCGGGGAGCTGTTTTTT
.	TRBV7-6	.	TRBJ2-2	CASSSLTSWNTGELFF	TGTGCCAGCAGCTCACTCACTAGCTGGAACACCGGGGAGCTGTTTTTT
.	TRBV5-1	TRBD1	TRBJ1-4	CASSVGQGSEKLFF	TGCGCCAGCAGTGTTGGACAGGGATCGGAAAAACTGTTTTTT
.	TRBV4-1	.	TRBJ2-3	CASSQAKTADTQYF	TGCGCCAGCAGCCAGGCGAAGACAGCAGATACGCAGTATTTT
.	TRBV13	.	TRBJ2-7	CASSVQGYEQYF	TGTGCCAGCAGCGTACAGGGTTACGAGCAGTACTTC
.	TRBV7-2	.	TRBJ2-2	CASSPDRGLAGVTTGELFF	TGTGCCAGCAGCCCCGACAGGGGGCTAGCGGGAGTTACCACCGGGGAGCTGTTTTTT
.	TRBV10-3	.	TRBJ2-2	CAISESVRENTGELFF	TGTGCCATCAGTGAGTCAGTCAGGGAGAACACCGGGGAGCTGTTTTTT
once	TRBV7-3	TRBD2	TRBJ2-1	CASSLVLAATRGEQFF	TGTGCCAGCAGCTTAGTACTAGCGGCGACCCGGGGTGAGCAGTTCTTC
.	TRBV25-1	.	TRBJ1-5	CASSESVTVDQPQHF	TGTGCCAGCAGTGAATCGGTGACAGTTGATCAGCCCCAGCATTTT
.	TRBV4-1	.	TRBJ1-1	CASSQLIGGYTEAFF	TGCGCCAGCAGCCAACTAATAGGGGGGTACACTGAAGCTTTCTTT
.	TRBV27	.	TRBJ2-1	CASSSETGYNEQFF	TGTGCCAGCAGTTCCGAGACGGGCTACAATGAGCAGTTCTTC
.	TRBV14	.	TRBJ2-5	CASSHAETQYF	TGTGCCAGCAGCCACGCGGAGACCCAGTACTTC
.	TRBV11-1	.	TRBJ1-1	CASSSGRAWAEAFF	TGTGCCAGCAGTTCGGGGAGGGCTTGGGCTGAAGCTTTCTTT
.	TRBV19	TRBD1	TRBJ1-2	CASSGPGGGYAF	TGTGCCAGTAGTGGACCAGGGGGAGGCTACGCCTTC
.	TRBV5-6	.	TRBJ2-5	CASSIGQNQETQYF	TGTGCCAGCAGCATCGGACAGAACCAAGAGACCCAGTACTTC
.	TRBV4-1	TRBD1	TRBJ1-2	CASSQQLTGEYGYTF	TGCGCCAGCAGCCAACAACTAACAGGGGAATATGGCTACACCTTC
.	TRBV28	.	TRBJ1-2	CASSLGDRNYGYTF	TGTGCCAGCAGTTTGGGCGACAGGAACTATGGCTACACCTTC
.	TRBV5-4	TRBD2	TRBJ2-2	CASSLGLSGRALTGELFF	TGTGCCAGCAGCTTGGGACTTAGCGGGAGGGCCCTTACCGGGGAGCTGTTTTTT
once	TRBV5-1	TRBD2	TRBJ2-1	CASSLELAGPSYNEQFF	TGCGCCAGCAGCTTGGAATTAGCGGGGCCTTCCTACAATGAGCAGTTCTTC
.	TRBV6-5	.	TRBJ2-3	CAGSASLGSTDTQYF	TGTGCCGGTTCGGCCTCCCTGGGGAGCACAGATACGCAGTATTTT
.	TRBV5-1	.	TRBJ1-2	CASSLAAFNYGYTF	TGCGCCAGCAGCTTGGCTGCGTTTAACTATGGCTACACCTTC
.	TRBV4-2	.	TRBJ1-3	CASSLGTGTFSGNTIYF	TGTGCCAGCAGCCTGGGTACCGGGACATTCTCTGGAAACACCATATATTTT
.	TRBV20-1	.	TRBJ2-1	CSARVAAGQFF	TGCAGTGCTAGAGTGGCGGCCGGGCAGTTCTTC
.	TRBV14	.	TRBJ2-1	CASSLLSTRLVQYNEQFF	TGTGCCAGCAGCCTCCTGTCAACTCGACTAGTGCAATACAATGAGCAGTTCTTC
.	TRBV5-6	.	TRBJ2-3	CASSLPGAKGTDTQYF	TGTGCCAGCAGCTTGCCGGGAGCAAAAGGCACAGATACGCAGTATTTT
.	TRBV5-6	.	TRBJ1-2	CASSFPDNYGYTF	TGTGCCAGCAGCTTCCCGGATAACTATGGCTACACCTTC
.	TRBV19	.	TRBJ2-1	CASSILAKSYNEQFF	TGTGCCAGTAGTATTCTCGCGAAGTCCTACAATGAGCAGTTCTTC
few	TRBV30	.	TRBJ1-2	CAWSAGTTNYGYTF	TGTGCCTGGAGTGCCGGGACGACTAACTATGGCTACACCTTC
.	TRBV25-1	TRBD1	TRBJ2-2	CASSEFLDRDTGELFF	TGTGCCAGCAGTGAATTTCTCGACAGGGACACCGGGGAGCTGTTTTTT
.	TRBV7-9	TRBD1	TRBJ2-5	CASIRGQGVQETQYF	TGTGCCAGCATAAGGGGACAGGGGGTCCAAGAGACCCAGTACTTC
.	TRBV2	TRBD2	TRBJ2-3	CASSERERTDTQYF	TGTGCCAGCAGTGAGCGGGAGCGCACAGATACGCAGTATTTT
.	TRBV11-2	.	TRBJ2-1	CASSLSLGPYNEQFF	TGTGCCAGCAGCTTATCTTTGGGTCCCTACAATGAGCAGTTCTTC
.	TRBV7-9	.	TRBJ1-2	CASSSQTTANYGYTF	TGTGCCAGCAGCTCTCAAACCACAGCCAACTATGGCTACACCTTC
.	TRBV7-7	.	TRBJ2-7	CASSLEAEYEQYF	TGTGCTAGCAGCTTAGAAGCGGAGTACGAGCAGTACTTC
.	TRBV28	.	TRBJ1-1	CASRWGYTEAFF	TGTGCCAGCAGGTGGGGGTACACTGAAGCTTTCTTT
.	TRBV29-1	.	TRBJ2-6	CSVQGKASGANVLTF	TGCAGCGTTCAAGGGAAAGCCTCTGGGGCCAACGTCCTGACTTTC
.	TRBV13	TRBD1	TRBJ2-3	CASSLAGQGVDTQYF	TGTGCCAGCAGCTTGGCGGGACAGGGTGTAGATACGCAGTATTTT
.	TRBV28	TRBD2	TRBJ2-7	CASSFLAGGPSYEQYF	TGTGCCAGCAGTTTCCTAGCGGGAGGGCCCTCCTACGAGCAGTACTTC
.	TRBV6-6	.	TRBJ2-5	CASTTGRYVRGTQYF	TGTGCCAGCACCACAGGCCGCTACGTAAGGGGGACCCAGTACTTC